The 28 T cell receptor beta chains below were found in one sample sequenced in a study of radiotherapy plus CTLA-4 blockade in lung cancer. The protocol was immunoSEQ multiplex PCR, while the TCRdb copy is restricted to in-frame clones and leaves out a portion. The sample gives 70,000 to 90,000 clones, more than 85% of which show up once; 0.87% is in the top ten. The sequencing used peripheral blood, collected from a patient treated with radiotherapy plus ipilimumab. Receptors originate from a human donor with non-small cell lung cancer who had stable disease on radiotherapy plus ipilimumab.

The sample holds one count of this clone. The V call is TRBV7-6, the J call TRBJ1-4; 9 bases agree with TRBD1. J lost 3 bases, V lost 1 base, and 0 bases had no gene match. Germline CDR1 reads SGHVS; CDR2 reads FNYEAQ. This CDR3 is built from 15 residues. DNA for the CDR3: TGTGCCAGCAGCTTAGGGACAGGGGCTAATGAAAAACTGTTTTTT. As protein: CASSLGTGANEKLFF.

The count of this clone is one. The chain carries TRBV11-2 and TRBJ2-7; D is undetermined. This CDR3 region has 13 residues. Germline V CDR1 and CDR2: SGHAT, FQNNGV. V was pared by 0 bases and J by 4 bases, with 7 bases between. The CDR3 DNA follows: TGTGCCAGCAGCTTAGATGGGTATTACGAGCAGTACTTC. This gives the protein CASSLDGYYEQYF.

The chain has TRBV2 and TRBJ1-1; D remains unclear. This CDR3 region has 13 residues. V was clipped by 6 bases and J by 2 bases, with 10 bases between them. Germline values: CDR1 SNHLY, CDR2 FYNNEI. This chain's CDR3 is CASSVTANTEAFF. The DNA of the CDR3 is TGTGCCAGCAGCGTTACAGCAAACACTGAAGCTTTCTTT.

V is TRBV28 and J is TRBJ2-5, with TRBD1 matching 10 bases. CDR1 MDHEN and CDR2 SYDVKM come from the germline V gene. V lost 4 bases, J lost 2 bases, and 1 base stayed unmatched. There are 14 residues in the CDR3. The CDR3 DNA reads TGTGCCAGCAGTTCGGGACAGGGGCAAGAGACCCAGTACTTC. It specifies CASSSGQGQETQYF.

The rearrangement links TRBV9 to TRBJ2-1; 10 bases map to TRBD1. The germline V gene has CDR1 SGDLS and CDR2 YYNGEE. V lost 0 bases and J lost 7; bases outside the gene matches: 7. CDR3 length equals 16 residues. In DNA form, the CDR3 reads TGTGCCAGCAGCGTAGGTGTGACAGGGGGCGAAAATGAGCAGTTCTTC. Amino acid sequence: CASSVGVTGGENEQFF.

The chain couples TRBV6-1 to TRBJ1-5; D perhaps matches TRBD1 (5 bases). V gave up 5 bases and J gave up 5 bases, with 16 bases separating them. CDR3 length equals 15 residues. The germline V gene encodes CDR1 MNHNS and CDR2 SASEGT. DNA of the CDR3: TGTGCCAGCAGTCGGTCAGCAGGGACCGATCAGCCCCAGCATTTT. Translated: CASSRSAGTDQPQHF.

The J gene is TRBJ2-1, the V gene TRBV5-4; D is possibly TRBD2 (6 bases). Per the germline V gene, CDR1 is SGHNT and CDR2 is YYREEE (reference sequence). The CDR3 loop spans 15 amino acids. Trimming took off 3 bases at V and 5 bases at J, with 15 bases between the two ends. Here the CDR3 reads CASSSPSGPDNEQFF. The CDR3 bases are TGTGCCAGCAGCTCTCCCAGCGGGCCTGACAATGAGCAGTTCTTC.

CDR3 nucleotides: TGTGCCAGCAAGGGGCTAGCGGGGGCTTCCTACAATGAGCAGTTCTTC. It yields the protein CASKGLAGASYNEQFF. The V call is TRBV27, the J call TRBJ2-1; TRBD2 matches 10 bases. The germline gives CDR1 MNHEY, CDR2 SMNVEV (reference sequence). V trimming: 7 bases; J trimming: 1 base; junction bases outside the gene matches: 7. The length of the CDR3 is 16 residues.

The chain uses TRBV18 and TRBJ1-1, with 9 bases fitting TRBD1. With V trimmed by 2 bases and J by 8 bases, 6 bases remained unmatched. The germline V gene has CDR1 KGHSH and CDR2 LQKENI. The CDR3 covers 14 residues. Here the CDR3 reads CASSPGQGSREAFF. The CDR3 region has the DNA TGTGCCAGCTCACCAGGACAGGGGTCCCGGGAAGCTTTCTTT.

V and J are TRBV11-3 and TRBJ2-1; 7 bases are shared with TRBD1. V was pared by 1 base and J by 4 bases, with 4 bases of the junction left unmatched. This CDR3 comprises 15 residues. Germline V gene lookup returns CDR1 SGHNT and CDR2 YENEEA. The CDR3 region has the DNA TGTGCCAGCAGCTTAGTAGGGGGCCAATACAATGAGCAGTTCTTC. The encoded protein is CASSLVGGQYNEQFF.

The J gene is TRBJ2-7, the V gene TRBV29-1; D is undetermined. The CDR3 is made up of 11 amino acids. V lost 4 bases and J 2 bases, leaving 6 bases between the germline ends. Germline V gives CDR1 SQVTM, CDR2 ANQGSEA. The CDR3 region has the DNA TGCAGCGTTGGGCGGACCTACGAGCAGTACTTC. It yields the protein CSVGRTYEQYF.

For the CDR3, the DNA is TGTGCCAGCTCAACGGGTACCGGGACTAGCGGAGTTAGCACAGATACGCAGTATTTT. This codes for CASSTGTGTSGVSTDTQYF. The chain is built from TRBV18 and TRBJ2-3; 11 nucleotides align to TRBD2. Germline V gives CDR1 KGHSH, CDR2 LQKENI. With 5 bases clipped from V and 0 bases from J, the junction kept 13 bases outside the gene matches. The CDR3 runs 19 residues. Filled out from reference TRBV18 and TRBJ2-3, the complete variable domain reads NAGVMQNPRHLVRRRGQEARLRCSPMKGHSHVYWYRQLPEEGLKFMVYLQKENIIDESGMPKERFSAEFPKEGPSILRIQQVVRGDSAAYFCASSTGTGTSGVSTDTQYFGPGTRLTVL.

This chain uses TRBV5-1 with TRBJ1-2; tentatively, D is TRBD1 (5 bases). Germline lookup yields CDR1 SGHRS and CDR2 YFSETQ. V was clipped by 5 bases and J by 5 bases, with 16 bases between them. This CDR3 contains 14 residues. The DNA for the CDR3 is TGCGCCAGCAGTCCTGCCGGGGGGAGTTATGGCTACACCTTC. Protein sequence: CASSPAGGSYGYTF.

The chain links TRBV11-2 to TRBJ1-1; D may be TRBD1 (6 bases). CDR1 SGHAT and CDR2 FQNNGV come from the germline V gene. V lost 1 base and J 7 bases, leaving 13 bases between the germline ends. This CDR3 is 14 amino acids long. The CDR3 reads CASSLVGARGEAFF. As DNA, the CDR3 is TGTGCCAGCAGCTTAGTGGGGGCGCGGGGTGAAGCTTTCTTT. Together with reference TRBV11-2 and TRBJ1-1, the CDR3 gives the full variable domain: EAGVAQSPRYKIIEKRQSVAFWCNPISGHATLYWYQQILGQGPKLLIQFQNNGVVDDSQLPKDRFSAERLKGVDSTLKIQPAKLEDSAVYLCASSLVGARGEAFFGQGTRLTVV.

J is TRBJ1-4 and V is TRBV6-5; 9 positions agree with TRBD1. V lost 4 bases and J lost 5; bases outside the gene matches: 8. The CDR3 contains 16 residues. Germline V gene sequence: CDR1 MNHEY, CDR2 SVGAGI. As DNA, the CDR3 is TGTGCCAGCAGTTTCCGGTGGGACAGGGCAAATGAAAAACTGTTTTTT. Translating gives CASSFRWDRANEKLFF.

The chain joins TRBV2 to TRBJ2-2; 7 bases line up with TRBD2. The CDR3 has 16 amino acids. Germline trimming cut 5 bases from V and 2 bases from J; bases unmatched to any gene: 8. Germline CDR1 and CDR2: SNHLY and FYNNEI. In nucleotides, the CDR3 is TGTGCCAGCAGTAAATCGGGACTAATAAACACCGGGGAGCTGTTTTTT. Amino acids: CASSKSGLINTGELFF.

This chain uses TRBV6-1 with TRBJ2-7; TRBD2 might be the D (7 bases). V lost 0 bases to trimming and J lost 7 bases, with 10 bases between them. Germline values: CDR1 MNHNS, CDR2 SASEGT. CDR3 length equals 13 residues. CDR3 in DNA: TGTGCCAGCAGTGAAGCGCGGGGGCGGGAGCAGTACTTC. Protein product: CASSEARGREQYF.

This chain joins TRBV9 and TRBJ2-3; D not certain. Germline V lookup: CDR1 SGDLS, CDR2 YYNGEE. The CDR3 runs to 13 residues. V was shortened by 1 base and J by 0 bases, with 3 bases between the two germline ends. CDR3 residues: CASSVSSTDTQYF. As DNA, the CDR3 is TGTGCCAGCAGCGTATCGAGCACAGATACGCAGTATTTT.

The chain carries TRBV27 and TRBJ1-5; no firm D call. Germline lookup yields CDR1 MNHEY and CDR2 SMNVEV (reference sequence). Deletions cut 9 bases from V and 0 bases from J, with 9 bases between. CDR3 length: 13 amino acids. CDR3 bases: TGTGCCAGTCGAGGGTATAGCAATCAGCCCCAGCATTTT. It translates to CASRGYSNQPQHF.

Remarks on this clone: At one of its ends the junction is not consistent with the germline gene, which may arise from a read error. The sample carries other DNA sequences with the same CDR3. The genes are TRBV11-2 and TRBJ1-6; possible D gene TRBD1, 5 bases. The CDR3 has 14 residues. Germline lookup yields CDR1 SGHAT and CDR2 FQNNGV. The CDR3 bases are TGTGCCAGCACCCACAGGAGCCCTAATTCGCCCCTCCACTTT. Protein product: CASTHRSPNSPLHF.

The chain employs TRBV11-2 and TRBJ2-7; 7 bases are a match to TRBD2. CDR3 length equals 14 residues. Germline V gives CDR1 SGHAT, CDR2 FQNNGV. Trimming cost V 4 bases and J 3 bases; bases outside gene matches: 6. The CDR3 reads CASSSRGIIYEQYF. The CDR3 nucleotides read TGTGCCAGCAGCTCGCGGGGGATAATCTACGAGCAGTACTTC.

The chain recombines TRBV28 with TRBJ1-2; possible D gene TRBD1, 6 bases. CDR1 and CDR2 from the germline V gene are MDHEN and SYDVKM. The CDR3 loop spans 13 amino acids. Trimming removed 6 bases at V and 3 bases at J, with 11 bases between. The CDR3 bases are TGTGCCAGCAGCAACAGGGTAGACTATGGCTACACCTTC. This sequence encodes CASSNRVDYGYTF.

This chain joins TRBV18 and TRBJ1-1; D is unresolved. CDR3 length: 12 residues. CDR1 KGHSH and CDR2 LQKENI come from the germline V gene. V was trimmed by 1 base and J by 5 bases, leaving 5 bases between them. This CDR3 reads CASSPLVTEAFF. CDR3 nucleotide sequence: TGTGCCAGCTCACCACTAGTGACTGAAGCTTTCTTT.

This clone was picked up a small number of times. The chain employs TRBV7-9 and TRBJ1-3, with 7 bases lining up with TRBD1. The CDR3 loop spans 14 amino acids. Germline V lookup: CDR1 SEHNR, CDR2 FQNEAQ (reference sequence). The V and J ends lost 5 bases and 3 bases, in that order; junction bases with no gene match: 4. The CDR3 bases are TGTGCCAGCAGCCCAGGGACAGTTGGAAACACCATATATTTT. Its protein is CASSPGTVGNTIYF.

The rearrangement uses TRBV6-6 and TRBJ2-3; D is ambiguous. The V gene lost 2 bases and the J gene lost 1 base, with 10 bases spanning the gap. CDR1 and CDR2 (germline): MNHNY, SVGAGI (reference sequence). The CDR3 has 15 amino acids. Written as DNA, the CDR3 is TGTGCCAGCAGTTACATAGTCACGGGCACAGATACGCAGTATTTT. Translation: CASSYIVTGTDTQYF.

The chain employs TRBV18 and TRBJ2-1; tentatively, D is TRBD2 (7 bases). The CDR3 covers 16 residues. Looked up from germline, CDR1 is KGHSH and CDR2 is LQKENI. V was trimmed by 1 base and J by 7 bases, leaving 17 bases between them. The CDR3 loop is CASSPQTGGPLNEQFF. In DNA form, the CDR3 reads TGTGCCAGCTCACCACAGACGGGGGGCCCGTTAAATGAGCAGTTCTTC.

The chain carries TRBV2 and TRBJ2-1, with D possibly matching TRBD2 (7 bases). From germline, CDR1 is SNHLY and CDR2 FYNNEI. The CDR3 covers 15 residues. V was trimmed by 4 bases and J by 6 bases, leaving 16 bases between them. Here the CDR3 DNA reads TGTGCCAGCAGTGTGGGGGCGGGAGCCCGCAATGAGCAGTTCTTC. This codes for CASSVGAGARNEQFF.

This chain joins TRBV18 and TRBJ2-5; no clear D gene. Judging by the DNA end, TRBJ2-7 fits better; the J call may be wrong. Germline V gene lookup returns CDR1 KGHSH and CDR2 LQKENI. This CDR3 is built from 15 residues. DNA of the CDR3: TGTGCCAGCTCACCAAACACCAACCCGCGCAACGAGCAGTACTTC. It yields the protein CASSPNTNPRNEQYF.